Below, 25 T cell receptor beta chains from the same sample are listed, as sequenced in a study of Tregs in tolerant kidney transplant recipients. The table came from immunoSEQ multiplex PCR; TCRdb's copy has only in-frame clones and leaves some out. The sample yields approximately 50,000 clones, approximately 90% seen once. Recipients received nonmyeloablative bone marrow transplants from related graft donors, with transient mixed chimerism. This material consisted of CD8+ T cells from blood (PBMCs), taken 24 months after the transplant. The receptors come from a human patient who received a combined kidney and bone marrow transplant. Some T cells may be transferred from the graft donor.

Remarks on this clone: The conserved closing phenylalanine or tryptophan is absent in this CDR3, likely reflecting a read error. The CDR3 region is CASSFTGRSYEQYL. The DNA of the CDR3 is TGTGCCAGCAGCTTTACGGGTAGGAGCTACGAGCAGTACCTC. J is TRBJ2-7 and V is TRBV5-5; D is unclear. Germline V gene sequence: CDR1 SGHKS, CDR2 YYEKEE (reference sequence). The V end was cut by 2 bases, the J end by 3 bases, with 12 bases between. The CDR3 has 14 amino acids.

The genes are TRBV6-7 and TRBJ1-5; D gene ambiguous. Being an ORF, TRBV6-7 has a function that is uncertain. The CDR3 is 13 residues long. V shed 6 bases and J shed 6 bases, with 12 bases lying between them. For the CDR3, the DNA is TGTGCCAGCAGCTTTGGCCGGGTTCAGCCCCAGCATTTT. This translates into CASSFGRVQPQHF.

This rearrangement joins TRBV4-2 to TRBJ2-1, with 10 bases identical to TRBD1. The V and J ends lost 3 bases and 9 bases, in that order; junction bases with no gene match: 8. The CDR3 is 15 amino acids. Germline assignment: CDR1 LGHNA and CDR2 YNFKEQ. The CDR3 DNA reads TGTGCCAGCAGCCACCCGGGACAGGGGAGAGGTGAGCAGTTCTTC. As protein: CASSHPGQGRGEQFF.

The V and J genes are TRBV6-5 and TRBJ2-1; perhaps TRBD2 as D (6 bases). Trimming pared 2 bases from V and 5 bases from J, leaving 10 bases between. The CDR3 covers 14 residues. Germline V gene lookup returns CDR1 MNHEY and CDR2 SVGAGI. Here the CDR3 reads CASSYNAGHNEQFF. The CDR3 DNA is TGTGCCAGCAGTTACAACGCGGGGCACAATGAGCAGTTCTTC.

V is TRBV18 and J is TRBJ1-1; 8 nucleotides line up with TRBD1. Germline assignment: CDR1 KGHSH and CDR2 LQKENI. The junction had 11 bases not matched to a gene; V was cut back by 1 base and J by 7 bases. The CDR3 spans 16 residues. The CDR3 nucleotides read TGTGCCAGCTCACCACAGACAGGGGACCGAGGTGTTGAAGCTTTCTTT. Translating gives CASSPQTGDRGVEAFF. The whole variable domain, filled in from reference TRBV18 and TRBJ1-1, reads NAGVMQNPRHLVRRRGQEARLRCSPMKGHSHVYWYRQLPEEGLKFMVYLQKENIIDESGMPKERFSAEFPKEGPSILRIQQVVRGDSAAYFCASSPQTGDRGVEAFFGQGTRLTVV.

The table lists this clone with a count of one. The chain couples TRBV28 to TRBJ2-5, with 7 nucleotides matching TRBD1. The tail of the sequence fits TRBJ2-7 better, so the J call may be wrong. Germline CDR1 is MDHEN and CDR2 is SYDVKM. CDR3 length: 19 amino acids. The CDR3 DNA sequence: TGTGCCAGCAGTCCTAGGGGGCCCACCTACAGGGGCGGCCTCTACGAGCAGTACTTC. Translating gives CASSPRGPTYRGGLYEQYF.

This clone has just one count. This rearrangement joins TRBV9 to TRBJ1-5, with D uncertain. V shed 0 bases and J shed 1 base, with 5 bases lying between them. This CDR3 region has 14 residues. The germline gives CDR1 SGDLS, CDR2 YYNGEE. This CDR3 reads CASSVAGSNQPQHF. The CDR3 coding sequence is TGTGCCAGCAGCGTAGCCGGGAGCAATCAGCCCCAGCATTTT. The full variable domain, its missing parts supplied by reference TRBV9 and TRBJ1-5, is DSGVTQTPKHLITATGQRVTLRCSPRSGDLSVYWYQQSLDQGLQFLIQYYNGEERAKGNILERFSAQQFPDLHSELNLSSLELGDSALYFCASSVAGSNQPQHFGDGTRLSIL.

This chain links TRBV11-2 with TRBJ2-7, with 7 nucleotides matching TRBD2. Germline CDR1 reads SGHAT; CDR2 reads FQNNGV. J gave up 1 base and V 3 bases, and 3 bases lay outside the gene matches. The CDR3 is 14 amino acids. The CDR3 region is CASSLGRGSYEQYF. As DNA, the CDR3 is TGTGCCAGCAGCTTGGGGCGGGGGTCCTACGAGCAGTACTTC.

This chain connects TRBV4-3 to TRBJ2-3, with 8 bases that match TRBD2. The V segment lost 4 bases and the J segment 0 bases; nucleotides outside the gene matches: 15. CDR1 is LGHNA and CDR2 is YSLEER in the germline V gene. The CDR3 is made up of 19 amino acids. DNA of the CDR3: TGCGCCAGCAGCCGAGGAATGGCGGGGGGTACTCTTAGCACAGATACGCAGTATTTT. This sequence encodes CASSRGMAGGTLSTDTQYF.

The rearrangement joins TRBV15 to TRBJ2-7; 9 bases fit TRBD1. The CDR3 is made up of 15 amino acids. Germline lookup yields CDR1 LNHNV and CDR2 YYDKDF (reference sequence). J gave up 3 bases and V 4 bases, and 7 bases lay outside the gene matches. This CDR3 is CATSTNPTGGYEQYF. DNA of the CDR3: TGTGCCACCAGCACCAACCCGACAGGGGGCTACGAGCAGTACTTC.

This chain connects TRBV7-9 to TRBJ2-1, with 12 positions matching TRBD2. CDR3 size: 15 residues. Germline CDR1 is SEHNR and CDR2 is FQNEAQ (reference sequence). The V segment lost 2 bases and the J segment 8 bases; nucleotides outside the gene matches: 4. The CDR3 here is CASSLQASGGDEQFF. As DNA, the CDR3 is TGTGCCAGCAGCTTACAGGCTAGCGGGGGGGATGAGCAGTTCTTC.

The V and J genes are TRBV29-1 and TRBJ1-1; 8 nucleotides match TRBD1. J lost 3 bases, V lost 7 bases, and 7 bases had no gene match. Germline values: CDR1 SQVTM, CDR2 ANQGSEA. The CDR3 totals 13 residues. The CDR3 loop reads CSARTGWDTEAFF. CDR3 nucleotide sequence: TGCAGCGCTAGGACAGGGTGGGACACTGAAGCTTTCTTT.

The chain uses TRBV29-1 and TRBJ2-7; 7 bases match TRBD2. Germline values: CDR1 SQVTM, CDR2 ANQGSEA. This CDR3 is built from 12 residues. J was trimmed by 2 bases and V by 3 bases; bases with no gene match: 1. In nucleotides, the CDR3 is TGCAGCGTTGAGCTAGCGGCCTACGAGCAGTACTTC. Translation gives CSVELAAYEQYF.

The chain employs TRBV2 and TRBJ2-1; the match to TRBD1 covers 7 bases. The CDR3 runs to 15 residues. Unmatched junction bases numbered 8, after V lost 2 bases and J lost 7 bases. Germline CDR1 reads SNHLY; CDR2 reads FYNNEI. The CDR3 reads CASSELLTGKNEQFF. The DNA of the CDR3 is TGTGCCAGCAGTGAACTGCTGACAGGGAAGAATGAGCAGTTCTTC.

A few counts support this clone. This chain joins TRBV4-2 and TRBJ2-1, with D perhaps matching TRBD1 (6 bases). V lost 0 bases, J lost 5 bases, and 8 bases lay in between. This CDR3 has 14 residues. The germline CDR1 and CDR2 sequences are LGHNA and YNFKEQ. CDR3 DNA: TGTGCCAGCAGCCAAGAAAGGGACAACAATGAGCAGTTCTTC. Translation: CASSQERDNNEQFF.

V usage is TRBV7-9 and J usage is TRBJ2-7; TRBD1 is a possible D gene (5 bases). V was shortened by 1 base and J by 6 bases, with 10 bases between the two germline ends. The CDR3 is 13 residues long. Germline V gene sequence: CDR1 SEHNR, CDR2 FQNEAQ (reference sequence). Here the CDR3 reads CASSLDRLGEQYF. For the CDR3, the DNA is TGTGCCAGCAGCTTAGACAGGTTGGGCGAGCAGTACTTC.

The chain uses TRBV19 and TRBJ2-7; TRBD2 is a possible D gene (5 bases). Trimming took 7 bases from V and 1 from J, leaving 17 bases between them. Germline V gives CDR1 LNHDA, CDR2 SQIVND (reference sequence). CDR3 length: 15 residues. CDR3 region: CASKPFGGSSYEQYF. The CDR3 DNA follows: TGTGCCAGTAAACCTTTTGGTGGGAGTTCCTACGAGCAGTACTTC.

This sequence joins TRBV29-1 and TRBJ1-1, with no clear D. The CDR3 is made up of 15 amino acids. Germline values: CDR1 SQVTM, CDR2 ANQGSEA. V shed 6 bases and J shed 1 base, with 18 bases lying between them. The CDR3 sequence is CSVGGGSSGNTEAFF. In nucleotides, the CDR3 is TGCAGCGTAGGAGGAGGGTCGTCGGGGAACACTGAAGCTTTCTTT.

The chain is built from TRBV5-6 and TRBJ1-5; 8 nucleotides match TRBD1. In germline, CDR1 is SGHDT, CDR2 YYEEEE. The V gene end was trimmed by 3 bases and the J gene end by 3 bases; junction bases not matched to a gene: 5. The CDR3 covers 15 residues. The CDR3 region has the DNA TGTGCCAGCAGCTACCAGACAGGGGCCAATCAGCCCCAGCATTTT. Translated, it gives CASSYQTGANQPQHF.

The chain couples TRBV9 to TRBJ2-3; D remains ambiguous. Germline V CDR1 and CDR2: SGDLS, YYNGEE. This CDR3 is built from 16 residues. Trimming took off 3 bases at V and 2 bases at J, with 16 bases between the two ends. The CDR3 spells CASSANLLLNTDTQYF. DNA for the CDR3: TGTGCCAGCAGCGCTAACCTTTTGCTTAACACAGATACGCAGTATTTT.

This clone has only one observation. The rearrangement uses TRBV12-5 and TRBJ2-7; D may be TRBD1 (6 bases). Germline V lookup: CDR1 LGHNT, CDR2 FRNRAP. The CDR3 runs to 12 residues. V gave up 6 bases and J gave up 7 bases, with 13 bases separating them. CDR3 sequence: CASGSGVWEQYF. The DNA of the CDR3 is TGTGCTAGTGGGTCAGGGGTTTGGGAGCAGTACTTC.

The chain links TRBV10-3 to TRBJ1-2, with TRBD1 matching over 9 bases. Germline trimming cut 2 bases from V and 5 bases from J; bases unmatched to any gene: 6. CDR3 size: 15 residues. Germline values: CDR1 ENHRY, CDR2 SYGVKD. The CDR3 is CAISEGTGTGYGYTF. In DNA form, the CDR3 reads TGTGCCATCAGTGAGGGAACCGGGACAGGGTATGGCTACACCTTC.

The J gene is TRBJ1-5, the V gene TRBV5-8; TRBD1 matches at 9 bases. Germline V gives CDR1 SGHTS, CDR2 YDEGEE. Trimming removed 5 bases from V and 6 bases from J; junction bases left unmatched: 9. This CDR3 comprises 15 residues. The CDR3 region has the DNA TGTGCCAGCAGACCCACAGGGGGCGGGGGTCAGCCCCAGCATTTT. Amino acids: CASRPTGGGGQPQHF.

This sequence joins TRBV6-5 and TRBJ1-1; perhaps TRBD1 as D (6 bases). CDR3 size: 14 residues. V lost 5 bases, J lost 4 bases, and 14 bases lay in between. Germline V lookup: CDR1 MNHEY, CDR2 SVGAGI. Here the CDR3 DNA reads TGTGCCAGCAGTAGAACAGGGTTCGGCACTGAAGCTTTCTTT. Residues: CASSRTGFGTEAFF.

Regarding this clone: One junction end does not reproduce the germline sequence, and a read error may be involved. Other DNA sequences within the sample encode an identical CDR3. The chain carries TRBV27 and TRBJ1-6; D unclear. The CDR3 is 16 residues long. The germline CDR1 and CDR2 sequences are MNHEY and SMNVEV (reference sequence). The CDR3 sequence: CASSLYSNSYNSPLHF. The CDR3 DNA reads TGTGCCAGCAGTTTGTACAGTAACTCCTATAATTCCCCCCTCCACTTT.